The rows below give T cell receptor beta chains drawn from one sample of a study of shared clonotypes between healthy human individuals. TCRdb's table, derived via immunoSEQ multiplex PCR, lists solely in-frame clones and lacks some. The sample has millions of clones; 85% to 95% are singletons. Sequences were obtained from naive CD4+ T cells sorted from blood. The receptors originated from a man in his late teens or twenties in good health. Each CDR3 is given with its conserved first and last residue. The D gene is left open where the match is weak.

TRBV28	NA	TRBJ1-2	TGTGCCAGCAGTTTAGGTCATCGGGGAGACTATGGCTACACCTTC	CASSLGHRGDYGYTF
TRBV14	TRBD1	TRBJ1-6	TGTGCCAGCAGCCGGACAGGCAAGGTCGACTCCTATAATTCACCCCTCCACTTT	CASSRTGKVDSYNSPLHF
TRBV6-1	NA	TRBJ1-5	TGTGCCAGCAGTGGGAATGGCAATCAGCCCCAGCATTTT	CASSGNGNQPQHF
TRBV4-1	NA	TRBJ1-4	TGCGCCAGCAGCCCCCCTACGGTTCGTGAAAAACTGTTTTTT	CASSPPTVREKLFF
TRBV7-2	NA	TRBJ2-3	TGTGCCAGCAGCTCCTCAGAGTGGGATACGCAGTATTTT	CASSSSEWDTQYF
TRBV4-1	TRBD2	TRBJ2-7	TGCGCCAGCAGCCAAGTGTGGGTAGCGGGCTCCTACGAGCAGTACTTC	CASSQVWVAGSYEQYF
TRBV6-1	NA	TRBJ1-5	TGTGCCAGCAGTGAAGTTGCAGGGAAAGGGCAGCCCCAGCATTTT	CASSEVAGKGQPQHF
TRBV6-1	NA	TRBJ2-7	TGTGCCAGCAGTGATCTCCCGAAGGGGCACCTCGAGCAGTACTTC	CASSDLPKGHLEQYF
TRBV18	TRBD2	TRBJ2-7	TGTGCCAGCTCACCACCGATACGGGAGGGCCCCTACGAGCAGTACTTC	CASSPPIREGPYEQYF
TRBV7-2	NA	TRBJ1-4	TGTGCCAGCAGCTTAGTGGGAGCTGGGGCAACTAATGAAAAACTGTTTTTT	CASSLVGAGATNEKLFF
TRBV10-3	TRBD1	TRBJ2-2	TGTGCCATCAGTGGATTTGCAGGGGGAGTTACCGGGGAGCTGTTTTTT	CAISGFAGGVTGELFF
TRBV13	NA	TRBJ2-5	TGTGCCAGCAGCCGTCGGACAGCCATCCAAGAGACCCAGTACTTC	CASSRRTAIQETQYF
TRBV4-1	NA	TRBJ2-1	TGCGCCAGCAGCCAAGTCCGGACTATTCAATATTACAATGAGCAGTTCTTC	CASSQVRTIQYYNEQFF
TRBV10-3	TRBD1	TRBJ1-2	TGTGCCATCAGTGCGTACAGGGGGGATTATGGCTACACCTTC	CAISAYRGDYGYTF
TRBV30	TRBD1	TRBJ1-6	TGTGCCTGGTCCGGGACAGGGGCCACGCTAGGGTTATATGCCTCTAATTCACCCCTCCACTTT	CAWSGTGATLGLYASNSPLHF
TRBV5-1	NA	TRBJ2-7	TGCGCCAGCACCTGGGACTTCCCTACCTACGAGCAGTACTTC	CASTWDFPTYEQYF
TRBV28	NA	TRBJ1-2	TGTGCCAGCAGGGGAGTGAACTATGGCTACACCTTC	CASRGVNYGYTF
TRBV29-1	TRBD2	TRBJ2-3	TGCAGCGTTGAATTGGGGGGACTAGGAGATACGCAGTATTTT	CSVELGGLGDTQYF
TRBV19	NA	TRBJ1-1	TGTGCCAGTAGTATGGATTTTTTGGGGCGCACTGAAGCTTTCTTT	CASSMDFLGRTEAFF
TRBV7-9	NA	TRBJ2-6	TGTGCCAGCAGCCGATCCGGGGCCAACGTCCTGACTTTC	CASSRSGANVLTF
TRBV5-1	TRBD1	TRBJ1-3	TGCGCCAGCAGCCCCACGGACAGGAGCTCTGGAAACACCATATATTTT	CASSPTDRSSGNTIYF
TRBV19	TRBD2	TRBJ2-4	TGTGCCAGTAGTACCCCAAGCGGGGGGCAGTACTTC	CASSTPSGGQYF